This T cell receptor beta chain was documented in a study of blood T cells in healthy people across ages (dated by TCRdb to the mid-2010s). Background on the whole study: Template switching captured roughly one uniquely barcoded TCR beta cDNA molecule per two T cells in model experiments. The study measured age-related changes in TCR beta repertoire diversity using deep sequencing normalized with unique cDNA molecular identifiers. Donors were grouped into four age groups: young (average about 15 years), middle-aged (39), aged (roughly 67) and long-lived (about 82). To avoid experimental bias, donors of different ages were distributed randomly across sequencing lanes. Two additional independent replicas of 1 million unique cDNA reads from the same blood draw were analyzed for two donors (one aged 18 to 29 and one aged 80 or older). The paper as a whole reports these results and caveats: Bulk unsorted PBMC profiling prevented conclusive comparison of naive and antigen-experienced compartments. Observed TCR beta diversity correlated strongly with the percentage of naive T cells measured by flow cytometry. Estimates of total diversity based on one million sequenced T cells were considered lower bounds and underestimates. Because donor CMV infection status was unknown, age-related changes in expanded clonotypes were potentially confounded. Observed TCR beta diversity per million T cells fell roughly linearly with age, and a significant reduction was already apparent by age roughly 41. Compared with the aged group, more naive CD4+ T cells, fewer expanded clones and increased TCR diversity were shown by the long-lived group, suggesting age selection.

Preparation of the library involved 5' RACE. The data were produced on an Illumina HiSeq 2500. A second roughly 6 to 12 cycle PCR used a sample-barcoded 5' primer and a J-beta primer mix. A template-switch 5' adaptor carrying 12 random nucleotides introduced a unique molecular identifier onto each TCR beta cDNA molecule. Each sample yielded at least 3 million CDR3-containing paired-end reads. The Mint cDNA synthesis kit, primed by a TRBC-specific oligonucleotide, was used to synthesize first-strand cDNA from all RNA. All cDNA was treated with uracil-DNA glycosylase and then went through a first 18-cycle PCR with the universal primers M1SS and BC2_uni_R. The authors processed their data as follows. Each sample was normalized by randomly selecting 1 million high-quality reads, each carrying a distinct molecular identifier. Reads sharing molecular identifiers were discarded rather than binned into consensus sequences. MiTCR, with a Q25 quality threshold and the strictest error-elimination algorithm, was used for CDR3 identification, clonotype clustering and error correction. A nonparametric unseen species model with Euler transformation was used to estimate lower-bound total TCR beta diversity. The public sequencing data were trimmed at Q25 with fastp and processed into clonotypes with MiXCR by TCRdb, which kept only in-frame beta chains. Duplicate CDR3 protein sequences are folded into a single record with the most common DNA and genes. These V and J calls derive from TCRdb rather than the authors' analysis. For this sample there are 950,000 to 1,200,000 distinct CDR3 sequences; about two fifths appear just once. Around 12% of the sample is taken by the ten largest.

The sample holds many counts of this clonotype. Its antigen is still unknown. At one of its ends the junction is not consistent with the germline gene, which may arise from a read error. The donors were about 40 Caucasian individuals from Russia, aged roughly 6 to 100 years, who were systemically healthy. Each donor gave around 9 milliliters of peripheral blood, collected into EDTA-treated Vacutainer tubes. Ficoll-Paque density-gradient centrifugation was used to isolate PBMCs, with at least 7 million per sample. Trizol reagent was used to extract total RNA from PBMCs, with at least 6 micrograms per sample. The percentages of naive CD45RAhigh/CD27high T cells were determined by flow cytometry on a PBMC aliquot from every donor. The CDR3 measures 11 amino acids from cysteine to phenylalanine. Just CDR3 DNA is preserved here, 33 bases in frame from base 1. The germline V gene sets CDR1 to SGHRS and CDR2 to YFSETQ.

This clonotype originated in a young man in good health. The sequenced material came from blood. This receptor chain uses TRBV5-1 and TRBJ2-5; the D gene cannot be named for sure. The bases read TGTGCCAGCAGCTCAAAAGAGACCCAGTACTTC. This encodes CASSSKETQYF.